This TCR beta chain comes out of a study of blood T cells in healthy people across ages. Whole-study findings and limits: As age increased, TCR beta diversity per million T cells fell in a roughly linear fashion.

Primed by a sample-barcoded 5' primer and a J-beta primer mix, a second PCR proceeded for roughly 6 to 12 cycles. TCRdb independently ran MiXCR on the 5' RACE reads; one entry per CDR3 protein. This table has 550,000 to 750,000 distinct CDR3 sequences, roughly 21% appearing once. Trimming took off 7 bases at V and 0 bases at J, with 8 bases between the two ends. The CDR3 spans 13 residues. CDR1 and CDR2 (germline): MNHNS, SASEGT. This clonotype was seen a handful of times. Its specificity is unknown. The sequenced sample was blood. This clonotype was sampled from a man in his 70s in good health. The rearrangement links TRBV6-1 to TRBJ2-3; D is unresolved. The CDR3 is CASTRPSTDTQYF. The DNA for the CDR3 is TGTGCCAGCACTAGGCCAAGCACAGATACGCAGTATTTT.